The subject of this entry is one TCR beta chain. Its antigen is unknown. This sample stems from a study of shared clonotypes between healthy human individuals. Study results and limitations: Generation probabilities were higher for clonotypes shared across all four sorted-subset donors than for unshared ones.

Deep-level assay runs were performed. The data were produced by immunoSEQ multiplex PCR, yet TCRdb's version contains in-frame clones alone and is incomplete. The table shows about 2.3 million clones, with approximately 93% occurring only once. This TCR derives from a man between 18 and 35 years old in good health. Some clones in this sample may be carry-over from other donors' samples. The sequenced material came from naive CD4+ T cells from PBMCs. This sample's subset: CD45RA+ positively selected.

As DNA, the CDR3 is TGTGCCAGCAGCTTGTGGGGAGCGGGAGGGCCGGATACGCAGTATTTT. Residues: CASSLWGAGGPDTQYF. The chain combines TRBV7-9 with TRBJ2-3, with 10 bases fitting TRBD2. CDR1 is SEHNR and CDR2 is FQNEAQ in the germline V gene (reference sequence). V shed 3 bases, J shed 6 bases, and the junction held 9 bases outside the gene matches. This CDR3 has 16 residues.